The 16 T cell receptor beta chains presented below share a single source sample, sequenced in a study of CXCR3-negative and CXCR3-positive naive CD8 T cells. 5' RACE that incorporated UMI labels was used to prepare the TRB cDNA libraries. TCRdb reprocessed the 5' RACE reads and reports one entry per CDR3 protein, with no DNA. The specimen's table records over 45,000 distinct CDR3 sequences. The specimen sequenced was memory CD8+ T cells from blood. The receptors originated from a human donor in good health. Some clones in this sample may be carry-over from other donors' samples.

CDR3 protein: CASLTRQSQETQYF. J is TRBJ2-5 and V is TRBV28; as DNA is missing, the TRBD1 call by TCRdb cannot be tested. Germline values: CDR1 MDHEN, CDR2 SYDVKM. The CDR3 sequence is 14 residues long.

The rearrangement joins TRBV3-1 to TRBJ2-7; as DNA is missing, the TRBD2 call by TCRdb cannot be tested. CDR1 is LGHDT, CDR2 YNNKEL, per germline (reference sequence). The CDR3 runs to 13 residues. The CDR3 region is CASTQSGRYEQYF.

The V and J genes are TRBV28 and TRBJ2-7; TCRdb's D call, TRBD2, is unchecked because there is no DNA. This CDR3 has 19 amino acids. Per the germline V gene, CDR1 is MDHEN and CDR2 is SYDVKM. CDR3 loop: CASSSPSGRAVRVAYEQYF.

This sequence joins TRBV5-6 and TRBJ2-3. Looked up from germline, CDR1 is SGHDT and CDR2 is YYEEEE. The CDR3 length is 13 residues. This CDR3 reads CASSPPSEDTQYF.

This chain connects TRBV29-1 to TRBJ1-2; TCRdb's D call, TRBD1, is unchecked because there is no DNA. Looked up from germline, CDR1 is SQVTM and CDR2 is ANQGSEA. The CDR3 has 15 residues. The chain's CDR3 is CSVEGHRERWYGYTF.

The V call is TRBV20-1, the J call TRBJ1-2; without DNA, the TCRdb call of TRBD1 cannot be checked. This CDR3 has 16 residues. Germline CDR1 is DFQATT and CDR2 is SNEGSKA (reference sequence). The CDR3 sequence is CSARVWWDSRPYGYTF.

The chain carries TRBV7-9 and TRBJ1-4. The CDR3 length is 13 residues. Germline V gene lookup returns CDR1 SEHNR and CDR2 FQNEAQ (reference sequence). The CDR3 here is CASRGTPNEKLFF.

The chain employs TRBV5-1 and TRBJ2-7. Germline assignment: CDR1 SGHRS and CDR2 YFSETQ. CDR3 length: 14 amino acids. CDR3 loop: CASSYERGFYEQYF.

V gene TRBV3-1 combines with J gene TRBJ2-1; TCRdb calls TRBD2, which cannot be checked without DNA. The CDR3 loop spans 17 amino acids. Germline CDR1 LGHDT, CDR2 YNNKEL (reference sequence). The CDR3 here is CAVRDSKTSSSYNEQFF.

The rearrangement joins TRBV20-1 to TRBJ2-4; TCRdb calls TRBD1, which cannot be checked without DNA. This CDR3 has 15 residues. From germline, CDR1 is DFQATT and CDR2 SNEGSKA (reference sequence). CDR3 sequence: CSAHTYGASKNIQYF.

The V call is TRBV9, the J call TRBJ2-7; the TCRdb D gene call, TRBD1, has no DNA to confirm it. CDR3 length equals 14 residues. From germline, CDR1 is SGDLS and CDR2 YYNGEE. The CDR3 reads CASSVSGTGGEQYF. The full variable domain, with the rest looked up from reference TRBV9 and TRBJ2-7, is DSGVTQTPKHLITATGQRVTLRCSPRSGDLSVYWYQQSLDQGLQFLIQYYNGEERAKGNILERFSAQQFPDLHSELNLSSLELGDSALYFCASSVSGTGGEQYFGPGTRLTVT.

The J gene is TRBJ2-1, the V gene TRBV21-1. TRBV21-1 corresponds to a pseudogene. The CDR3 runs to 13 residues. The CDR3 sequence: CASSSKEENEQFF.

The chain is built from TRBV5-1 and TRBJ2-7; TCRdb outputs TRBD2, but without DNA this stays unchecked. Germline lookup yields CDR1 SGHRS and CDR2 YFSETQ. The CDR3 loop spans 13 amino acids. CDR3 in amino acids: CASSSAGTYEQYF.

The chain combines TRBV28 with TRBJ2-7; absent DNA, TCRdb's TRBD2 call cannot be checked. This CDR3 region has 15 residues. The germline CDR1 and CDR2 sequences are MDHEN and SYDVKM. Here the CDR3 reads CASSLAEWASYEQYF.

The chain couples TRBV6-1 to TRBJ2-7; TCRdb outputs TRBD1, but without DNA this stays unchecked. CDR3 length equals 14 residues. Germline-derived CDR1 and CDR2 are MNHNS and SASEGT. The CDR3: CASSPRGGPYEQYF.

V usage is TRBV7-2 and J usage is TRBJ2-7; TCRdb returns TRBD1, unconfirmable since there is no DNA. Germline loops: CDR1 SGHTA, CDR2 FQGNSA. CDR3 length: 16 amino acids. This CDR3 reads CASSYGREQGIYEQYF.